The rows below give T cell receptor beta chains drawn from one sample of a study of shared T cell receptors in the human thymus. Here immunoSEQ multiplex PCR was the method, and the copy in TCRdb shows in-frame clones only, minus some. The repertoire holds hundreds of thousands of clones, approximately 90% seen once, with around 0.01% in the top ten. In addition, the sample was reused for a study of human thymus T cells.

Sequenced: thymocytes. The receptors were gathered from a boy under three years old with a congenital heart defect. Each CDR3 is given with its conserved first and last residue. A D gene is named only where the DNA matches it firmly. Rows may omit the clone size; those that give it use once, few, many or a size class.

v_gene	abundance	d_gene	j_gene	CDR3nt	CDR3aa
TRBV7-9	.	TRBD2	TRBJ2-7	TGTGCCAGCCTGGGACTAGACTCCTACGAGCAGTACTTC	CASLGLDSYEQYF
TRBV21-1	.	.	TRBJ2-3	TGTGCCAGCAGCAAAGAAGATTGGACTAGCGGGAGGGCCGGGGGCACAGATACGCAGTATTTT	CASSKEDWTSGRAGGTDTQYF
TRBV4-3	.	TRBD2	TRBJ2-5	TGCGCCAGCAGCCTGCGACTAGCGGGAGATAAAGAGACCCAGTACTTC	CASSLRLAGDKETQYF
TRBV29-1	.	TRBD1	TRBJ1-1	TGCAGCGCCGGGAGGGACAGTCCTCAGGTGAACACTGAAGCTTTCTTT	CSAGRDSPQVNTEAFF
TRBV5-1	.	TRBD2	TRBJ2-1	TGCGCCAGCAGCTCCGGGGGACTAGCCTACAATGAGCAGTTCTTC	CASSSGGLAYNEQFF
TRBV30	.	.	TRBJ2-7	TGTGCCTGGAGCGAGGCCCAGGGCGTGGGCTACGAGCAGTACTTC	CAWSEAQGVGYEQYF
TRBV4-1	.	TRBD2	TRBJ2-1	TGCGCCAGCAGCCAAGATGGGGGACTAGCGGGACACCCATCCTACAATGAGCAGTTCTTC	CASSQDGGLAGHPSYNEQFF
TRBV5-4	.	TRBD2	TRBJ2-7	TGTGCCAGCAGCTCCAGACTAGCGGGAGAGGTCTACGAGCAGTACTTC	CASSSRLAGEVYEQYF
TRBV28	.	TRBD1	TRBJ2-7	TGTGCCAGCAGTGGACGGACAGGGGTCTACGAGCAGTACTTC	CASSGRTGVYEQYF
TRBV28	.	TRBD2	TRBJ2-7	TGTGCCAGCAGTCCCCGACTAGCGGGAGCCGGGTACGAGCAGTACTTC	CASSPRLAGAGYEQYF
TRBV15	.	.	TRBJ2-5	TGTGCCACCAGCCTGGCGAGGGACTGGGGAGAGCAAGAGACCCAGTACTTC	CATSLARDWGEQETQYF
TRBV25-1	.	TRBD1	TRBJ2-7	TGTGCCAGCAGTGAAGGGGACAGATCCCGCTCCTACGAGCAGTACTTC	CASSEGDRSRSYEQYF
TRBV27	.	.	TRBJ2-7	TGTGCCAGCAGTAGGTTGCCGGGAGTCCGCAACGAGCAGTACTTC	CASSRLPGVRNEQYF
TRBV2	.	TRBD2	TRBJ2-7	TGTGCCAGCAGTGGCGGGACTAGCGGCCCTGGCCCCTACGAGCAGTACTTC	CASSGGTSGPGPYEQYF
TRBV9	.	TRBD2	TRBJ2-1	TGTGCCAGCAGCACCCGAGGTAGCGGGAGTACTGAGCAGTTCTTC	CASSTRGSGSTEQFF
TRBV15	.	TRBD1	TRBJ1-5	TGTGCCACCAGCAGAGGGGGGTCCCCACAGGGGACGAGCAATCAGCCCCAGCATTTT	CATSRGGSPQGTSNQPQHF
TRBV11-1	.	.	TRBJ2-7	TGTGCCAGCAGCTTAGCGCTGCAGGGAACGTGGTACTTC	CASSLALQGTWYF
TRBV28	.	.	TRBJ2-7	TGTGCCAGCAGTTTAAAGGACACTTCCTACGAGCAGTACTTC	CASSLKDTSYEQYF
TRBV2	.	.	TRBJ1-3	TGTGCCAGCATAGGAAGGGGCTCTGGAAACACCATATATTTT	CASIGRGSGNTIYF
TRBV4-1	.	.	TRBJ2-2	TGCGCCAGCAGCCAAGATAAGATACTTCCTTTCACCGGGGAGCTGTTTTTT	CASSQDKILPFTGELFF
TRBV21-1	.	.	TRBJ2-3	TGTGCCAGCACCCTGGTAGGGGCAGATACGCAGTATTTT	CASTLVGADTQYF
TRBV10-1	.	TRBD2	TRBJ2-5	TGCGCCAGCAGTGACCACAAAGGGGCGGGAGGCGGGGAGACCCAGTACTTC	CASSDHKGAGGGETQYF
TRBV25-1	.	TRBD1	TRBJ2-7	TGTGCCAGCAGTGACCGACAGGGGCAGTGGCACGAGCAGTACTTC	CASSDRQGQWHEQYF
TRBV4-2	once	.	TRBJ2-4	TGTGCCAGCAGCCAAGAGTACAGTAGAGGGCTGGGGGCCAAAAACATTCAGTACTTC	CASSQEYSRGLGAKNIQYF
TRBV4-3	.	.	TRBJ2-5	TGCGCCAGCAGCCAGCTAGCGAGTCAAGAGACCCAGTACTTC	CASSQLASQETQYF
TRBV28	.	TRBD1	TRBJ1-4	TGTGCCAGCAGTTTGGACAGGGCCATGAATGAAAAACTGTTTTTT	CASSLDRAMNEKLFF
TRBV30	.	TRBD1	TRBJ2-1	TGTGCCTGGTTGGCTGCCGGGACAGGGTATATCAATGAGCAGTTCTTC	CAWLAAGTGYINEQFF
TRBV5-5	once	TRBD1	TRBJ1-5	TGTGCCAGCAGCTCGGACAGGTATCAGCCCCAGCATTTT	CASSSDRYQPQHF
TRBV6-4	.	.	TRBJ2-7	TGTGCCAGCAGTGAACTTAGCGGATCCTACTACGAGCAGTACTTC	CASSELSGSYYEQYF
TRBV2	.	.	TRBJ1-5	TGTGCCAGCAGTGTTTGGCACGTCCTTTATCAGCCCCAGCATTTT	CASSVWHVLYQPQHF
TRBV5-6	.	TRBD1	TRBJ2-1	TGTGCCAGCAGCCCGGAGACCCGGGACAGGGGGAACAATGAGCAGTTCTTC	CASSPETRDRGNNEQFF
TRBV2	.	.	TRBJ2-3	TGTGCCAGCAGTACCCGACTGGCGGGCGGAAGAATTTTTTGGTCCACAGATACGCAGTATTTT	CASSTRLAGGRIFWSTDTQYF
TRBV7-2	few	TRBD2	TRBJ2-2	TGTGCCAGCAGCTTAGCGCTCCTAGCGGGAGACGCCGGGGAGCTGTTTTTT	CASSLALLAGDAGELFF
TRBV19	.	TRBD1	TRBJ1-1	TGTGCCAGTACCGCCGGGACAGGGGACACTGAAGCTTTCTTT	CASTAGTGDTEAFF
TRBV19	.	TRBD1	TRBJ2-6	TGTGCCAGTAGTACAATTAACAGGGGGCCCGGGGCCAACGTCCTGACTTTC	CASSTINRGPGANVLTF
TRBV6-1	.	TRBD1	TRBJ1-5	TGTGCCAGCAGTGAAAACCGTTCGGAAGACAGGGGGGAAGTAATAGGCAATCAGCCCCAGCATTTT	CASSENRSEDRGEVIGNQPQHF
TRBV15	.	TRBD2	TRBJ2-5	TGTGCCACAAGCGATCTGCGGGAGCAAGAGACCCAGTACTTC	CATSDLREQETQYF
TRBV9	.	TRBD2	TRBJ2-1	TGTGCCAGCAGCGTTGGGCGGGGGGGGGTCAATGAGCAGTTCTTC	CASSVGRGGVNEQFF
TRBV10-2	.	.	TRBJ1-2	TGCGCCAGCAGTGAGAGGGGAGGGCTCGGCTATGGCTACACCTTC	CASSERGGLGYGYTF
TRBV25-1	.	TRBD1	TRBJ2-7	TGTGCCAGCAGTGAATGGGTTGGCAGGGGGATGGGGGAGCAGTACTTC	CASSEWVGRGMGEQYF
TRBV27	.	TRBD1	TRBJ1-2	TGTGCCAGCAGCTTGACAGGGTCTTACTATGGCTACACCTTC	CASSLTGSYYGYTF
TRBV6-1	.	.	TRBJ1-1	TGTGCCAGCAGTGAAGCGGTGCGGAGGGCCGGGACGAGGAAGGTAAAAGCTTTCTTT	CASSEAVRRAGTRKVKAFF